Following are 21 T cell receptor beta chains from one sample sequenced in a study of cytomegalovirus exposure and HLA in healthy donors. The PCR contained 60 Vbeta and 13 Jbeta primers. Libraries were prepared by immunoSEQ multiplex PCR; TCRdb keeps only in-frame clonotypes and omits some of them. The table shows some 130,000 clones, with about 78% occurring only once. The sequenced sample was PBMCs. The receptors were sampled from a female donor in good health and CMV-seronegative.

In its sample, this clone was seen a few times. The chain joins TRBV18 to TRBJ1-2; D gene uncertain. Germline V gene sequence: CDR1 KGHSH, CDR2 LQKENI. The CDR3 length is 14 residues. The germline V and J ends were trimmed by 3 bases and 8 bases, with 16 bases remaining between them. The CDR3 is CASSPSGATGGYTF. CDR3 nucleotide sequence: TGTGCCAGCTCACCTTCCGGAGCCACGGGAGGCTACACCTTC. Combining the CDR3 with reference TRBV18 and TRBJ1-2 gives the whole variable domain NAGVMQNPRHLVRRRGQEARLRCSPMKGHSHVYWYRQLPEEGLKFMVYLQKENIIDESGMPKERFSAEFPKEGPSILRIQQVVRGDSAAYFCASSPSGATGGYTFGSGTRLTVV.

The chain has TRBV29-1 and TRBJ1-2; 7 bases line up with TRBD1. Germline V gives CDR1 SQVTM, CDR2 ANQGSEA. The J segment lost 2 bases and the V segment lost 6 bases, leaving 9 bases of the junction unmatched. CDR3 length: 14 amino acids. CDR3 residues: CSVAWTGVNYGYTF. CDR3 sequence (DNA): TGCAGCGTAGCCTGGACAGGTGTAAACTATGGCTACACCTTC.

V gene TRBV30 combines with J gene TRBJ2-5; D call uncertain. V lost 2 bases and J 5 bases, leaving 15 bases between the germline ends. The CDR3 has 14 amino acids. Germline loops: CDR1 GTSNPN, CDR2 SVGIG (reference sequence). The CDR3 DNA sequence: TGTGCCTGGAGTACACGAGGCCTTTGGGAGACCCAGTACTTC. Translating it yields CAWSTRGLWETQYF.

The chain has TRBV30 and TRBJ1-5, with D possibly TRBD1 on 5 matching bases. Germline V lookup: CDR1 GTSNPN, CDR2 SVGIG (reference sequence). CDR3 size: 15 residues. Trimming removed 1 base from V and 2 bases from J, with 12 bases in between. DNA for the CDR3: TGTGCCTGGAGTGGTGCAGGGCCCGGCAATCAGCCCCAGCATTTT. Translating gives CAWSGAGPGNQPQHF.

This clone was counted once. The V gene is TRBV7-2, the J gene TRBJ2-1; D is possibly TRBD2 (5 bases). The germline V gene has CDR1 SGHTA and CDR2 FQGNSA. The ends were cut back, 5 bases at V and 5 bases at J, with 16 bases in the middle. This CDR3 comprises 15 residues. Here the CDR3 DNA reads TGTGCCAGCAGCGCGAGAGGGAGTTCCGACAATGAGCAGTTCTTC. Its protein is CASSARGSSDNEQFF.

The rearrangement uses TRBV28 and TRBJ2-1; TRBD2 is a possible D gene (5 bases). Germline V gene sequence: CDR1 MDHEN, CDR2 SYDVKM. V lost 5 bases, J lost 9 bases, and 8 bases lay in between. The CDR3 has 11 residues. DNA for the CDR3: TGTGCCAGCAGTGAGGGTATTGAGCAGTTCTTC. It yields the protein CASSEGIEQFF.

V gene TRBV6-6 combines with J gene TRBJ2-1; 8 nucleotides agree with TRBD2. The germline gives CDR1 MNHNY, CDR2 SVGAGI (reference sequence). After removal of 7 bases from V and 9 bases from J, the junction contained 11 bases not matched to a gene. The CDR3 sequence is 14 residues long. The CDR3 DNA reads TGTGCCAGCATTCCAGGACTAGCTTCGGGTGAGCAGTTCTTC. It translates to CASIPGLASGEQFF.

The table lists this clone with a few counts. V and J are TRBV7-8 and TRBJ2-7; D gene unclear. Germline V gene lookup returns CDR1 SGHVS and CDR2 FQNEAQ. The CDR3 covers 15 residues. V dropped 5 bases and J dropped 1 base, with 15 bases sitting between them. The CDR3 here is CASSPASRISYEQYF. The CDR3 coding sequence is TGTGCCAGCAGCCCAGCCAGCAGGATATCCTACGAGCAGTACTTC.

This sequence joins TRBV28 and TRBJ1-1, with unresolved D. The V and J ends lost 5 bases and 4 bases respectively, with 11 bases between them. Germline CDR1 MDHEN, CDR2 SYDVKM. The CDR3 is made up of 13 amino acids. CDR3 sequence reads: CASSGEWGTEAFF. Written as DNA, the CDR3 is TGTGCCAGCAGTGGGGAGTGGGGCACTGAAGCTTTCTTT.

A remark on this clone: At the DNA level, this CDR3 is encoded by other sequences in the same sample as well. V usage is TRBV28 and J usage is TRBJ2-3; D ambiguous. Germline V gene sequence: CDR1 MDHEN, CDR2 SYDVKM. The V end was cut by 5 bases, the J end by 6 bases, with 12 bases between. This CDR3 contains 13 residues. The CDR3 DNA sequence: TGTGCCAGCAGTCCCCCGGCGGCCGATACGCAGTATTTT. Its translation: CASSPPAADTQYF.

This clone appeared a single time. This chain joins TRBV6-6 and TRBJ1-2; unclear D gene. Trimming stripped 0 bases from V and 11 bases from J, with 16 bases between. This CDR3 is 14 amino acids long. Germline CDR1 reads MNHNY; CDR2 reads SVGAGI (reference sequence). CDR3 DNA: TGTGCCAGCAGTTACTCGAAAGCGCTGCCGGGTTACACCTTC. Amino acid sequence: CASSYSKALPGYTF.

This chain uses TRBV9 with TRBJ2-3; D is unclear. Trimming stripped 0 bases from V and 8 bases from J, with 16 bases between. This CDR3 has 15 amino acids. From germline, CDR1 is SGDLS and CDR2 YYNGEE. CDR3 nucleotides: TGTGCCAGCAGCGTAGGTCCGCGAGATGGAGTTACGCAGTATTTT. Its translation: CASSVGPRDGVTQYF.

The CDR3 protein is CASSQSGGATQYF. CDR3 sequence (DNA): TGCGCCAGCAGTCAATCTGGCGGGGCTACGCAGTATTTT. This sequence joins TRBV23-1 and TRBJ2-3, with D perhaps TRBD2 (6 bases). TRBV23-1 is an open reading frame, and its role is uncertain. V lost 0 bases to trimming and J lost 8 bases, with 9 bases between them. CDR3 length equals 13 residues.

The sample holds a few counts of this clone. V usage is TRBV5-4 and J usage is TRBJ1-1; tentatively, D is TRBD1 (6 bases). The CDR3 runs 14 residues. V lost 2 bases to trimming and J lost 5 bases, with 13 bases between them. Germline CDR1 SGHNT, CDR2 YYREEE (reference sequence). The CDR3 loop reads CASSFEPRGTEAFF. Here the CDR3 DNA reads TGTGCCAGCAGCTTCGAACCGAGGGGGACTGAAGCTTTCTTT. The full variable domain, its missing parts supplied by reference TRBV5-4 and TRBJ1-1, is ETGVTQSPTHLIKTRGQQVTLRCSSQSGHNTVSWYQQALGQGPQFIFQYYREEENGRGNFPPRFSGLQFPNYSSELNVNALELDDSALYLCASSFEPRGTEAFFGQGTRLTVV.

The chain combines TRBV6-5 with TRBJ2-7; maybe TRBD1 (6 bases). The germline CDR1 and CDR2 sequences are MNHEY and SVGAGI. This CDR3 is built from 15 residues. The ends were cut back, 6 bases at V and 6 bases at J, with 21 bases in the middle. The DNA for the CDR3 is TGTGCCAGCAGCGATTCCGGGACACCAAACTCCGAGCAGTACTTC. It yields the protein CASSDSGTPNSEQYF.

The V and J genes are TRBV2 and TRBJ1-1; no clear D gene. Trimming cost V 3 bases and J 3 bases, with 11 bases left between them. The CDR3 spans 14 residues. Germline V gives CDR1 SNHLY, CDR2 FYNNEI. As DNA, the CDR3 is TGTGCCAGCAGTGACCGCGGCCGATACACTGAAGCTTTCTTT. Translating it yields CASSDRGRYTEAFF.

V and J are TRBV27 and TRBJ1-1; 7 positions match TRBD1. The germline gives CDR1 MNHEY, CDR2 SMNVEV (reference sequence). CDR3 length: 13 amino acids. The J segment lost 0 bases and the V segment lost 8 bases, leaving 3 bases of the junction unmatched. The CDR3: CASQGVLNTEAFF. DNA for the CDR3: TGTGCCAGCCAGGGGGTACTGAACACTGAAGCTTTCTTT.

The chain is built from TRBV6-5 and TRBJ1-4; D unclear. The CDR3 sequence is 15 residues long. The V end was cut by 4 bases, the J end by 2 bases, with 11 bases between. Germline V gives CDR1 MNHEY, CDR2 SVGAGI. The CDR3 is CASSSFGGTNEKLFF. The CDR3 DNA reads TGTGCCAGCAGTTCGTTCGGAGGGACTAATGAAAAACTGTTTTTT.

The chain recombines TRBV30 with TRBJ2-7; 7 nucleotides align to TRBD2. Losses at the gene ends were 2 bases for V and 9 bases for J; bases not matched to a gene: 7. The CDR3 is made up of 12 amino acids. Germline V gene sequence: CDR1 GTSNPN, CDR2 SVGIG (reference sequence). As DNA, the CDR3 is TGTGCCTGGAGTTTTTCAGCGGGGCGGCAGTACTTC. Protein product: CAWSFSAGRQYF.

In regard to this clone: This sample includes further DNA sequences coding for the same CDR3. The J gene is TRBJ1-1, the V gene TRBV7-9, with D unclear. Germline V CDR1 and CDR2: SEHNR, FQNEAQ (reference sequence). The CDR3 consists of 14 residues. V lost 5 bases and J 10 bases, leaving 20 bases between the germline ends. The CDR3 DNA reads TGTGCCAGCAGCCCCCGAAGTGAAGCACGAGTAGCTTTCTTT. Protein product: CASSPRSEARVAFF.

This clone was seen a single time. The genes are TRBV5-4 and TRBJ2-2; 9 positions agree with TRBD1. J gave up 1 base and V 0 bases, and 7 bases lay outside the gene matches. The CDR3 runs to 18 residues. Germline assignment: CDR1 SGHNT and CDR2 YYREEE (reference sequence). The DNA of the CDR3 is TGTGCCAGCAGCTTGGATGGACAGGGGCCTCAGAACACCGGGGAGCTGTTTTTT. This encodes CASSLDGQGPQNTGELFF.